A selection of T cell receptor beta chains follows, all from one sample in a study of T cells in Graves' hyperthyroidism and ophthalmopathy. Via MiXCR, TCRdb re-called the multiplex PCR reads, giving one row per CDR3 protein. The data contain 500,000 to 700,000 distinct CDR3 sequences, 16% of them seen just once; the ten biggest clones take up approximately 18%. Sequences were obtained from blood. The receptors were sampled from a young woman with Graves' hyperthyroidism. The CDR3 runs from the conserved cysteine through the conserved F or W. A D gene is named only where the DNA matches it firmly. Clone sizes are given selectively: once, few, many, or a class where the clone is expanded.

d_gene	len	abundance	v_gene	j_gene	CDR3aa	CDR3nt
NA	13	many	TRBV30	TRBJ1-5	CAWSVLGAQPQHF	TGTGCCTGGAGTGTATTGGGCGCTCAGCCCCAGCATTTT
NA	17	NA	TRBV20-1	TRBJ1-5	CSARNPSGGNSNQPQHF	TGCAGTGCTAGAAACCCGTCGGGGGGAAATAGCAATCAGCCCCAGCATTTT
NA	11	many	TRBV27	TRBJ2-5	CASSDRAAQYF	TGTGCCAGCAGTGACCGGGCGGCCCAGTACTTC
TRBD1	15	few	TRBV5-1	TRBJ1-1	CASSLSGTGLTEAFF	TGCGCCAGCAGCCTCTCCGGGACAGGACTCACTGAAGCTTTCTTT
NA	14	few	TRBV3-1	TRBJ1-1	CASSQRTVNTEAFF	TGTGCCAGCAGCCAACGGACAGTGAACACTGAAGCTTTCTTT
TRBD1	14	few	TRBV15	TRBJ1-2	CATSLMGAGGRYTF	TGTGCCACCAGCCTTATGGGGGCAGGGGGCAGGTACACCTTC
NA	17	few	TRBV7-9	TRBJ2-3	CASSRRDTSIPTDTQYF	TGTGCCAGCAGCCGCCGGGACACTAGTATACCTACAGATACGCAGTATTTT
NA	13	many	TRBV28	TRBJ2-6	CASINSGANVLTF	TGTGCCAGCATAAACTCTGGGGCCAACGTCCTGACTTTC
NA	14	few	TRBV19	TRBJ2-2	CASSIDRVTGELFF	TGTGCCAGTAGTATAGACAGGGTTACCGGGGAGCTGTTTTTT
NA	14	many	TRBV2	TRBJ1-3	CASWAKSSGNTIYF	TGTGCCAGCTGGGCGAAAAGCTCTGGAAACACCATATATTTT
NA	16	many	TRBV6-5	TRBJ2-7	CASSYSTPASSYEQYF	TGTGCCAGCAGTTACTCGACCCCCGCTAGCTCCTACGAGCAGTACTTC
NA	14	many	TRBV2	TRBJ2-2	CASSASLVTGELFF	TGTGCCAGCAGTGCCTCTTTGGTTACCGGGGAGCTGTTTTTT
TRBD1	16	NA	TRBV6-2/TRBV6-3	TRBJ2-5	CASSYSTGGYQETQYF	TGTGCCAGCAGTTACTCGACAGGGGGTTATCAAGAGACCCAGTACTTC
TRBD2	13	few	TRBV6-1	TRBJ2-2	CASGRVYTGELFF	TGTGCCAGCGGGAGGGTTTACACCGGGGAGCTGTTTTTT
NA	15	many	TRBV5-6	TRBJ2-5	CASSLILISEETQYF	TGTGCCAGCAGCTTGATTCTGATATCAGAAGAGACCCAGTACTTC
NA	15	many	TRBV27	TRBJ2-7	CASSSRTPRGYEQYF	TGTGCCAGCAGTTCAAGGACCCCCAGGGGCTACGAGCAGTACTTC
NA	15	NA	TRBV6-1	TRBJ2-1	CASSSPGRPPDEQFF	TGTGCCAGCAGTTCCCCGGGCCGCCCCCCCGATGAGCAGTTCTTC
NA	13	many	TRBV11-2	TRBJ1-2	CASSLSGKHGYTF	TGTGCCAGCAGCTTATCAGGGAAGCATGGCTACACCTTC
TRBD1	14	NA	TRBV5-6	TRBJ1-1	CASSFPQGATEAFF	TGTGCCAGCAGCTTCCCTCAGGGGGCGACTGAAGCTTTCTTT
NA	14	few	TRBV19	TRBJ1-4	CASSISWGNEKLFF	TGTGCCAGTAGTATCTCTTGGGGGAATGAAAAACTGTTTTTT
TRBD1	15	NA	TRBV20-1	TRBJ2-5	CSASPLTGMGETQYF	TGCAGTGCTAGCCCTCTGACAGGGATGGGGGAGACCCAGTACTTC
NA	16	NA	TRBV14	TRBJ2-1	CASSPQKGSTNNEQFF	TGTGCCAGCAGCCCTCAAAAGGGGAGCACTAACAATGAGCAGTTCTTC
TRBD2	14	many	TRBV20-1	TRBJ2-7	CSASKTSGPLEQYF	TGCAGTGCTAGTAAGACTAGCGGTCCCCTCGAGCAGTACTTC
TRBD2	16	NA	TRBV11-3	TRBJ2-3	CASSLGPLGGKDRQYF	TGTGCCAGCAGCTTAGGCCCCCTCGGGGGGAAAGATAGGCAGTATTTT
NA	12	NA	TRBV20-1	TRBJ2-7	CSTGGGGPEQYF	TGCAGTACCGGAGGGGGGGGTCCCGAGCAGTACTTC
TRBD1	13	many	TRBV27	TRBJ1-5	CASSMTGTQPQHF	TGTGCCAGCAGTATGACAGGGACTCAGCCCCAGCATTTT
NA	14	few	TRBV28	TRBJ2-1	CASSFYGGRSEQFF	TGTGCCAGCAGTTTCTACGGGGGGCGGTCTGAGCAGTTCTTC